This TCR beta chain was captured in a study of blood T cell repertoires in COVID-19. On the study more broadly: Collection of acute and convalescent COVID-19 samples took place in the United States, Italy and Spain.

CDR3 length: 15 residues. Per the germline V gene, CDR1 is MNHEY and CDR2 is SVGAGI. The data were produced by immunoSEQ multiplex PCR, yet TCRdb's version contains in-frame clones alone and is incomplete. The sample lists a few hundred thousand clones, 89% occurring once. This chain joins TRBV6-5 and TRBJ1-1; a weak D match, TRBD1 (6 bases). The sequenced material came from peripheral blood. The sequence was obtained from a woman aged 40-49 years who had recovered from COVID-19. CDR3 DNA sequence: TGTGTCACAGCCCCCCAGGGGATTCTGGACACTGAAGCTTTCTTT. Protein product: CVTAPQGILDTEAFF.